This TCR beta chain was profiled in a study of blood T cells in healthy people across ages. General study results and limits: Donor CMV status was unknown, possibly confounding expanded clonotype changes. Comparison with aged donors showed that long-lived donors had more naive CD4+ cells and higher diversity.

This clonotype appeared a few times. The antigen remains undetermined. The use of a sample-barcoded 5' primer and a J-beta primer mix characterized a second PCR of roughly 6 to 12 cycles. TCRdb re-analysed the 5' RACE reads in MiXCR, keeping a single row per CDR3 protein. The sample records about 1 million distinct CDR3 sequences, less than 25% being singletons. The sample was also linked to a second study, of T cells of mothers and their children.

Specimen: blood. The sequence was collected from a girl aged 2-10 years in good health.

The CDR3 reads CASSSDRSEQYF. The CDR3 coding sequence is TGTGCCAGCAGCTCGGACAGGTCCGAGCAGTACTTC. The chain recombines TRBV12-3 or TRBV12-4 with TRBJ2-7; 7 nucleotides match TRBD1. CDR3 length equals 12 residues. With V trimmed by 6 bases and J by 6 bases, 5 bases remained unmatched.